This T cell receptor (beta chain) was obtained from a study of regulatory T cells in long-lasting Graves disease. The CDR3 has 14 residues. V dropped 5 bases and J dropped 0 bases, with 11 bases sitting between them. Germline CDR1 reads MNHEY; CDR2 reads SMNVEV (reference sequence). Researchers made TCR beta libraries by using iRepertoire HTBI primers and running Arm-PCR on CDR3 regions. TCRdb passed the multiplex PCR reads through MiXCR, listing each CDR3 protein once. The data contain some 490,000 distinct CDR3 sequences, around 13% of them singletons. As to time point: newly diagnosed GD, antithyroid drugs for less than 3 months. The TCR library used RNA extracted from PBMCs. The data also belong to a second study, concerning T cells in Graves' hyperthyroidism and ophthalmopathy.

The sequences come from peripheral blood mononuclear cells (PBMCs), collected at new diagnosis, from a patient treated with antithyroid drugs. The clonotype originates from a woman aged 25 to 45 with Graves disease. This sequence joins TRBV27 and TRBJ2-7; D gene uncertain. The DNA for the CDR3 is TGTGCCAGCAGTCCCGGACGCCACTCCTACGAGCAGTACTTC. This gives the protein CASSPGRHSYEQYF.